These T cell receptor beta chains were read from a single sample in a study of blood T cell repertoires in COVID-19. Repertoires were generated with immunoSEQ multiplex PCR, while TCRdb's copy carries only in-frame clones and drops some. This sample has 150,000 or so clones, with roughly four fifths found just once. The sample was peripheral blood. These receptors all come from a woman aged 55-75 years with acute or convalescent COVID-19. Both conserved end residues are part of each CDR3. Each record gives: V gene, D gene, clone size, J gene, CDR3 protein, CDR3 DNA. The D gene is left open where the match is weak. Only some rows state a clone size, as once, few, many or a class for expanded clones.

V gene: TRBV19; D gene: -; clone size: once; J gene: TRBJ2-2; CDR3 protein: CASSVTANTGELFF; CDR3 DNA: TGTGCCAGTAGTGTTACAGCCAACACCGGGGAGCTGTTTTTT
V gene: TRBV6-6; D gene: -; clone size: -; J gene: TRBJ2-7; CDR3 protein: CASTQGSYEQYF; CDR3 DNA: TGTGCCAGCACTCAGGGGTCCTACGAGCAGTACTTC
V gene: TRBV5-1; D gene: TRBD2; clone size: -; J gene: TRBJ2-7; CDR3 protein: CASSLSGDLYEQYF; CDR3 DNA: TGCGCCAGCAGCCTTAGCGGGGATTTATACGAGCAGTACTTC
V gene: TRBV5-1; D gene: -; clone size: -; J gene: TRBJ1-6; CDR3 protein: CASSSAGYNSPLHF; CDR3 DNA: TGCGCCAGCAGCTCGGCAGGGTATAATTCACCCCTCCACTTT
V gene: TRBV30; D gene: -; clone size: -; J gene: TRBJ1-5; CDR3 protein: CAWSVGPNQPQHF; CDR3 DNA: TGTGCCTGGAGTGTGGGGCCCAATCAGCCCCAGCATTTT
V gene: TRBV7-2; D gene: TRBD2; clone size: once; J gene: TRBJ2-1; CDR3 protein: CASSFSGGAYNEQFF; CDR3 DNA: TGTGCCAGCAGCTTTAGCGGGGGGGCCTACAATGAGCAGTTCTTC
V gene: TRBV5-6; D gene: -; clone size: -; J gene: TRBJ2-2; CDR3 protein: CASSLDARYAGELFF; CDR3 DNA: TGTGCCAGCAGTCTAGACGCCCGTTATGCCGGGGAGCTGTTTTTT
V gene: TRBV9; D gene: TRBD1; clone size: -; J gene: TRBJ1-6; CDR3 protein: CASSLRTGSGSPLHF; CDR3 DNA: TGTGCCAGCAGCCTCAGGACAGGGAGTGGCTCACCCCTCCACTTT
V gene: TRBV18; D gene: TRBD1; clone size: -; J gene: TRBJ1-2; CDR3 protein: CASSFGQEGYGYTF; CDR3 DNA: TGTGCCAGCTCATTCGGACAGGAAGGTTATGGCTACACCTTC
V gene: TRBV6-5; D gene: -; clone size: -; J gene: TRBJ2-1; CDR3 protein: CASSKQGWHNEQFF; CDR3 DNA: TGTGCCAGCAGTAAACAGGGATGGCACAATGAGCAGTTCTTC
V gene: TRBV11-2; D gene: -; clone size: -; J gene: TRBJ1-4; CDR3 protein: CASSLSWTTTNEKLFF; CDR3 DNA: TGTGCCAGCAGCTTAAGTTGGACAACAACTAATGAAAAACTGTTTTTT
V gene: TRBV29-1; D gene: -; clone size: few; J gene: TRBJ1-6; CDR3 protein: CSVGQGMDSPLHF; CDR3 DNA: TGCAGCGTTGGTCAGGGGATGGATTCACCCCTCCACTTT
V gene: TRBV24-1; D gene: TRBD2; clone size: once; J gene: TRBJ2-1; CDR3 protein: CATSDALAGLLNEQFF; CDR3 DNA: TGTGCCACCAGTGATGCGCTAGCGGGGTTATTGAATGAGCAGTTCTTC
V gene: TRBV7-2; D gene: -; clone size: -; J gene: TRBJ1-2; CDR3 protein: CASSLVSENYGYTF; CDR3 DNA: TGTGCCAGCAGCTTAGTTTCGGAGAACTATGGCTACACCTTC
V gene: TRBV4-1; D gene: TRBD1; clone size: -; J gene: TRBJ1-4; CDR3 protein: CASSRTGQGGIGEKLFF; CDR3 DNA: TGCGCCAGCAGCCGGACCGGACAGGGGGGAATCGGTGAAAAACTGTTTTTT
V gene: TRBV29-1; D gene: TRBD1; clone size: -; J gene: TRBJ1-2; CDR3 protein: CSVAQGQGNGGYTF; CDR3 DNA: TGCAGCGTTGCTCAGGGACAGGGCAACGGTGGCTACACCTTC
V gene: TRBV7-9; D gene: TRBD2; clone size: -; J gene: TRBJ2-3; CDR3 protein: CASSLALAGFTDTQYF; CDR3 DNA: TGTGCCAGCAGCTTAGCACTAGCGGGGTTTACAGATACGCAGTATTTT
V gene: TRBV19; D gene: -; clone size: many; J gene: TRBJ1-2; CDR3 protein: CASSITLRGGEHYGYTF; CDR3 DNA: TGTGCCAGTAGTATAACGTTGCGGGGCGGGGAGCACTATGGCTACACCTTC
V gene: TRBV7-2; D gene: TRBD1; clone size: -; J gene: TRBJ1-5; CDR3 protein: CASSLRTGVDQPQHF; CDR3 DNA: TGTGCCAGCAGCTTAAGGACAGGGGTTGATCAGCCCCAGCATTTT
V gene: TRBV11-2; D gene: -; clone size: -; J gene: TRBJ1-6; CDR3 protein: CASSETIGAYNSPLHF; CDR3 DNA: TGTGCCAGCAGCGAGACGATTGGGGCGTATAATTCACCCCTCCACTTT
V gene: TRBV10-2; D gene: -; clone size: -; J gene: TRBJ2-2; CDR3 protein: CASSERHSGNTGELFF; CDR3 DNA: TGCGCCAGCAGTGAGCGACACTCTGGGAACACCGGGGAGCTGTTTTTT
V gene: TRBV18; D gene: TRBD2; clone size: -; J gene: TRBJ2-7; CDR3 protein: CASSLTTTSGASYEQYF; CDR3 DNA: TGTGCCAGCTCTCTAACCACGACTAGCGGGGCCTCCTACGAGCAGTACTTC
V gene: TRBV11-2; D gene: -; clone size: -; J gene: TRBJ1-2; CDR3 protein: CATQGANYGYTF; CDR3 DNA: TGTGCCACCCAAGGGGCTAACTATGGCTACACCTTC
V gene: TRBV19; D gene: -; clone size: -; J gene: TRBJ1-6; CDR3 protein: CASSRGRGGNSPLHF; CDR3 DNA: TGTGCCAGTAGTCGGGGCAGGGGTGGTAATTCACCCCTCCACTTT
V gene: TRBV5-1; D gene: TRBD2; clone size: -; J gene: TRBJ2-3; CDR3 protein: CASSSALAGGADTQYF; CDR3 DNA: TGCGCCAGCAGCTCGGCACTAGCGGGGGGGGCAGATACGCAGTATTTT